This note documents a single T cell receptor beta chain sequence. The data derive from a study of blood T cells in healthy people across ages. CDR3 length: 16 residues. The V end lost 0 bases, the J end lost 1 base, and 12 bases lay between the germline ends. From germline, CDR1 is LGHNA and CDR2 YNFKEQ. The use of a sample-barcoded 5' primer and a J-beta primer mix characterized a second PCR of roughly 6 to 12 cycles. MiXCR, applied by TCRdb to the 5' RACE reads, yields one record per CDR3 protein. The sample carries more than 450,000 distinct CDR3 sequences, 25% to 35% recorded once. These data were likewise used in another study, on T cells of mothers and their children.

Material: blood. The TCR originated in a boy between 2 and 10 years old in good health. V gene TRBV4-2 combines with J gene TRBJ2-5; D possibly corresponds to TRBD2 (6 bases). The CDR3 DNA reads TGTGCCAGCAGCCAAGAAGGTGGTAGCGGCCAAGAGACCCAGTACTTC. Encoded protein: CASSQEGGSGQETQYF.